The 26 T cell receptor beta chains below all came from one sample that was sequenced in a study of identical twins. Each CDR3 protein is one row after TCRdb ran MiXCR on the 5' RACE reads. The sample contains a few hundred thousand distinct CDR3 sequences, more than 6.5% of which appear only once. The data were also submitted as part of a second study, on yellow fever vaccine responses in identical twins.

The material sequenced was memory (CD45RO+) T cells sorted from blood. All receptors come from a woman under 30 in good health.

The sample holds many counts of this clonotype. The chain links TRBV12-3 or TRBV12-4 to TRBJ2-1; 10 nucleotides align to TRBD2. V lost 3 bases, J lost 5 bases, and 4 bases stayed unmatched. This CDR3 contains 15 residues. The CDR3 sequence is CASSFGTSVNNEQFF. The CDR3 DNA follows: TGTGCCAGCAGTTTCGGGACTAGCGTGAACAATGAGCAGTTCTTC.

The CDR3 sequence is CASRSDRSSYEQYV. In DNA form, the CDR3 reads TGTGCCAGCAGATCCGACAGGTCCTCCTACGAGCAGTACGTC. V is TRBV5-4 and J is TRBJ2-7; perhaps TRBD1 as D (6 bases). Germline-derived CDR1 and CDR2 are SGHNT and YYREEE (reference sequence). The CDR3 spans 14 residues. Trimming pared 5 bases from V and 0 bases from J, leaving 12 bases between.

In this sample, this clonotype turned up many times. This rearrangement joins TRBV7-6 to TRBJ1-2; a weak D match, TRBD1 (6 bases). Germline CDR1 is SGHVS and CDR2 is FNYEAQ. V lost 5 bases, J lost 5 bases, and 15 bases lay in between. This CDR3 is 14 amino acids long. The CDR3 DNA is TGTGCCAGCAGCCCAACAAGTACAGGGTATGGCTACACCTTC. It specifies CASSPTSTGYGYTF.

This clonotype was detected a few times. As DNA, the CDR3 is TGTGCCAGCAGCAGAGTAAGCGGCCCCAATGAGCAGTTCTTC. Residues: CASSRVSGPNEQFF. The rearrangement uses TRBV7-9 and TRBJ2-1, with TRBD2 as a possible D gene (5 bases). CDR1 is SEHNR and CDR2 is FQNEAQ in the germline V gene (reference sequence). The CDR3 contains 14 residues. Trimming took 5 bases from V and 6 from J, leaving 14 bases between them.

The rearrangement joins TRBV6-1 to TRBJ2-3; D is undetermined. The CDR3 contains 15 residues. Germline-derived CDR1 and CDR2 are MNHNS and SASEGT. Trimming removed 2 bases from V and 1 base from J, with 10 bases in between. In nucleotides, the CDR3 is TGTGCCAGCAGTGAAAGGGAAGACGGCACAGATACGCAGTATTTT. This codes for CASSEREDGTDTQYF.

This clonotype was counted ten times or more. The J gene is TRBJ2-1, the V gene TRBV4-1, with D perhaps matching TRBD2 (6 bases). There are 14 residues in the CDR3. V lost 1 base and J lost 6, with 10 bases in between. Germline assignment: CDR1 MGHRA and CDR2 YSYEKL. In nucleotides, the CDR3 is TGCGCCAGCAGCCAAGGGGGAGGTAGCAATGAGCAGTTCTTC. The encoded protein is CASSQGGGSNEQFF.

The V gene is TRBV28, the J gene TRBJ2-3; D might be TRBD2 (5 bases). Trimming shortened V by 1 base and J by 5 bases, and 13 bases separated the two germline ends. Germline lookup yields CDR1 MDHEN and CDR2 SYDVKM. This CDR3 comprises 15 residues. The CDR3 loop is CASSLSGKVGDTQYF. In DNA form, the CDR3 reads TGTGCCAGCAGTTTATCGGGAAAAGTGGGAGATACGCAGTATTTT.

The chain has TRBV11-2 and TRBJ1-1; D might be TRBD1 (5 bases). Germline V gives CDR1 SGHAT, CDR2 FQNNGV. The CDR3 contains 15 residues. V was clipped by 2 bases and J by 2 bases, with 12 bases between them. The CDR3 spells CASSLRDLANTEAFF. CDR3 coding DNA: TGTGCCAGCAGCTTAAGGGACTTGGCTAACACTGAAGCTTTCTTT.

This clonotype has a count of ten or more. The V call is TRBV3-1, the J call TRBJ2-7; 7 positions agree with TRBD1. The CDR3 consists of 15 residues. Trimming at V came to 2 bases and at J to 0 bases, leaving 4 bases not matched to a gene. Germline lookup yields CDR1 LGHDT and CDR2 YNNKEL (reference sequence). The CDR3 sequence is CASSQLDRDSYEQYF. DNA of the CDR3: TGTGCCAGCAGCCAATTAGACAGGGACTCCTACGAGCAGTACTTC.

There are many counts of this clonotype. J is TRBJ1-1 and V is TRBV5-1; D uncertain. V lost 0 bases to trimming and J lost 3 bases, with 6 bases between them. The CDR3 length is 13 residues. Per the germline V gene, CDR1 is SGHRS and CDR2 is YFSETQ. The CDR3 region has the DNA TGCGCCAGCAGCTTGGCGCCAGACACTGAAGCTTTCTTT. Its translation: CASSLAPDTEAFF.

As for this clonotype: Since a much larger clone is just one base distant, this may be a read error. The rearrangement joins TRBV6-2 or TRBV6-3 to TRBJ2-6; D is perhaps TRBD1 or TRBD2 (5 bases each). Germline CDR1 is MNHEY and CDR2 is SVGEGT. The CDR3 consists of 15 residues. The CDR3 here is CASSPSGTGAIVLTF. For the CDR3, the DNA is TGTGCCAGCAGCCCCTCGGGGACCGGGGCCATCGTCCTGACTTTC.

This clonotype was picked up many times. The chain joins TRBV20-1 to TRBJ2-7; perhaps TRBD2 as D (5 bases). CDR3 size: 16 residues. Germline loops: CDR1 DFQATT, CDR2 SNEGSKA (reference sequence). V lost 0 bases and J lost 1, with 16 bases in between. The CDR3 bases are TGCAGTGCTAGAGATACGTACGCGACTACGTCCTACGAGCAGTACTTC. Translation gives CSARDTYATTSYEQYF.

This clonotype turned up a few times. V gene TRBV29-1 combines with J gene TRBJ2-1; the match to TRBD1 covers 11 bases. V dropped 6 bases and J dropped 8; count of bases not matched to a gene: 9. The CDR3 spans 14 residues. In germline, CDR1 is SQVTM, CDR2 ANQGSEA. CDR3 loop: CSVHPRDRGYEQFF. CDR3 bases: TGCAGCGTCCATCCCCGGGACAGGGGGTATGAGCAGTTCTTC.

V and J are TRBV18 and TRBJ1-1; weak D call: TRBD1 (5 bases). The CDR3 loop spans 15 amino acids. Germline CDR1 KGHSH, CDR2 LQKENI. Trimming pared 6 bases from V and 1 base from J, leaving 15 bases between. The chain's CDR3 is CASSPGTKRNTEAFF. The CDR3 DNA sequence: TGTGCCAGCTCCCCGGGGACGAAAAGGAACACTGAAGCTTTCTTT.

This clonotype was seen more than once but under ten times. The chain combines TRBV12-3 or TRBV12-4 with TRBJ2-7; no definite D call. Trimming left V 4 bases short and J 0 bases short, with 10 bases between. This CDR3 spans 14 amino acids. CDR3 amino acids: CASSSQRLSYEQYF. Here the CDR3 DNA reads TGTGCCAGCAGTTCGCAGCGACTCTCCTACGAGCAGTACTTC.

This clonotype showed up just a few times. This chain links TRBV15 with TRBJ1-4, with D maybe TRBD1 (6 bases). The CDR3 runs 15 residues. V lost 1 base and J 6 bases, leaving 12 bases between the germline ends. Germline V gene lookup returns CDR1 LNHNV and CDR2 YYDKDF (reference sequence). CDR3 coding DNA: TGTGCCACCAGCAGAGTCTACAGGGACGATGAAAAACTGTTTTTT. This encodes CATSRVYRDDEKLFF. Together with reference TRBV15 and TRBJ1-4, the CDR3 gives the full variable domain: DAMVIQNPRYQVTQFGKPVTLSCSQTLNHNVMYWYQQKSSQAPKLLFHYYDKDFNNEADTPDNFQSRRPNTSFCFLDIRSPGLGDTAMYLCATSRVYRDDEKLFFGSGTQLSVL.

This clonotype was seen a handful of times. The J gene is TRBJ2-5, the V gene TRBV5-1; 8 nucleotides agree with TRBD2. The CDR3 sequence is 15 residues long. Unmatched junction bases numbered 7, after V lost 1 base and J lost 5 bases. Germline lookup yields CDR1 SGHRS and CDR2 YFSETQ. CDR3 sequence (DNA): TGCGCCAGCAGCTTGCAAGCGGGGGCCAAGGAGACCCAGTACTTC. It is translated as CASSLQAGAKETQYF.

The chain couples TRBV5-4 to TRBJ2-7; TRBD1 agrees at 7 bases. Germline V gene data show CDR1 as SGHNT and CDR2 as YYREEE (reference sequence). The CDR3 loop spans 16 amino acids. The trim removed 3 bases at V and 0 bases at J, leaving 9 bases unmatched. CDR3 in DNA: TGTGCCAGCAGCTGGGACAGACCCAAGTCCTCCTACGAGCAGTACGTC. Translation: CASSWDRPKSSYEQYV.

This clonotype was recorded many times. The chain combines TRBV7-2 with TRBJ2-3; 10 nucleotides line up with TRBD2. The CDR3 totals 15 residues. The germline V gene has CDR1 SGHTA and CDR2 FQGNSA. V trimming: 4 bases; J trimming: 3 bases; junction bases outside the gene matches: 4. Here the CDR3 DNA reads TGTGCCAGCAGCTCGGGACTAGCGTTGACAGATACGCAGTATTTT. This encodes CASSSGLALTDTQYF.

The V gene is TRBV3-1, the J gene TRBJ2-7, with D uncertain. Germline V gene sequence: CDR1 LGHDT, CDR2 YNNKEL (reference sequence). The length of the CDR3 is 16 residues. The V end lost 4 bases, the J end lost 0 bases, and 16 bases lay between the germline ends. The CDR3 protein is CASSPPPGRGSYEQYF. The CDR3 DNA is TGTGCCAGCAGCCCCCCACCCGGCAGAGGCTCCTACGAGCAGTACTTC.

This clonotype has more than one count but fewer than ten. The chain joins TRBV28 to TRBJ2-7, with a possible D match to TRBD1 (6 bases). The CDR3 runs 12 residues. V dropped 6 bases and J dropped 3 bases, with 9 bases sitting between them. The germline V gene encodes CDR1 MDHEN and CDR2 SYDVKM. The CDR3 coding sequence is TGTGCCAGCAGCCAGGACAGCTACGAGCAGTACGTC. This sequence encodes CASSQDSYEQYV.

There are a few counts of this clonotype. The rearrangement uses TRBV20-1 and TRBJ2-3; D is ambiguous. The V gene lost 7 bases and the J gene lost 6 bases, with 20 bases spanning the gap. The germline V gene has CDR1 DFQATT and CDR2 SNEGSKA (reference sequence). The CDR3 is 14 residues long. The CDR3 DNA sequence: TGCAGTGTACCCGACTTAGGGAAAAGTGATACGCAGTATTTT. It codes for CSVPDLGKSDTQYF.

DNA for the CDR3: TGCGCCAGCAGCCCGGACCGCGCTGAAGCTTTCTTT. Its protein product is CASSPDRAEAFF. The J gene is TRBJ1-1, the V gene TRBV5-1, with D unclear. Germline V gives CDR1 SGHRS, CDR2 YFSETQ. The CDR3 has 12 residues. Trimming pared 4 bases from V and 6 bases from J, leaving 10 bases between.

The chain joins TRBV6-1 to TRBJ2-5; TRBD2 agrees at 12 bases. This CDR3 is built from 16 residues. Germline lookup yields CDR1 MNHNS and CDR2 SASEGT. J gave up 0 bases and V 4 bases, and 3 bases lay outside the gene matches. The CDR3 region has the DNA TGTGCCAGCAGTGTCACTAGCGGGGGGTACCAAGAGACCCAGTACTTC. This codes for CASSVTSGGYQETQYF.

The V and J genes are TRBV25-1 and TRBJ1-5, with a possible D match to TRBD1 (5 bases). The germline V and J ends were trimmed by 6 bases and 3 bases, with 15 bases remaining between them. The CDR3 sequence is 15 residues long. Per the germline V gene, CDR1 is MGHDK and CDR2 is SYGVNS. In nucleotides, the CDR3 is TGTGCCAGCAGCAACTCGGGGGGGGACAATCAGCCCCAGCATTTT. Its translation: CASSNSGGDNQPQHF.

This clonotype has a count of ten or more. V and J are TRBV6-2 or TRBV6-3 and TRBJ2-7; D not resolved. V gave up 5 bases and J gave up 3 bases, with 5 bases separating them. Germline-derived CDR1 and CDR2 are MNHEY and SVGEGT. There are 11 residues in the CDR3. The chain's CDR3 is CASSKNYEQYV. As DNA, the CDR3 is TGTGCCAGCAGTAAAAACTACGAGCAGTACGTC.